This T cell receptor beta chain was sequenced for a study of T cell responses to AZD1222 COVID-19 vaccine. TCRdb keeps only in-frame clones here, not all; method: immunoSEQ multiplex PCR. The data show tens of thousands of clones, over 75% seen once. The V gene lost 3 bases and the J gene lost 0 bases, with 10 bases spanning the gap. Germline V gene sequence: CDR1 GTSNPN, CDR2 SVGIG (reference sequence). The CDR3 sequence is 14 residues long. This clone has a single count. The origin of this receptor is an adult in good health. The sample in question was peripheral blood, obtained on day 0 of AZD1222 vaccination. V usage is TRBV30 and J usage is TRBJ2-3, with D unclear. CDR3 protein: CAWSASASTDTQYF. The CDR3 bases are TGTGCCTGGAGCGCTTCCGCGAGCACAGATACGCAGTATTTT.